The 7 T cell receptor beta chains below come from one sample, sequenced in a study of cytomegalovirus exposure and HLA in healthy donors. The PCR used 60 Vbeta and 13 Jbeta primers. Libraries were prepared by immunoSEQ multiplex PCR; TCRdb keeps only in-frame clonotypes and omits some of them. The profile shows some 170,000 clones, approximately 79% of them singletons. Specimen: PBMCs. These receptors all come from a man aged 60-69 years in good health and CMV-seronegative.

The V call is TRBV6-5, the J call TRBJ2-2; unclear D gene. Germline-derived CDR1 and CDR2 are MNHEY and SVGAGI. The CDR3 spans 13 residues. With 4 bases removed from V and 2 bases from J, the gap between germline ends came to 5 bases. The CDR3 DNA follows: TGTGCCAGCAGTTCAGTTAACACCGGGGAGCTGTTTTTT. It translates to CASSSVNTGELFF.

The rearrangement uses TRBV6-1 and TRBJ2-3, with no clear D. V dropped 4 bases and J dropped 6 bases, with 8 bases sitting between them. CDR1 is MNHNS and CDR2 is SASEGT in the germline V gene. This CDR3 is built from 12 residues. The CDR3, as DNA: TGTGCCAGCAGTGTATCGTCCGATACGCAGTATTTT. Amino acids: CASSVSSDTQYF.

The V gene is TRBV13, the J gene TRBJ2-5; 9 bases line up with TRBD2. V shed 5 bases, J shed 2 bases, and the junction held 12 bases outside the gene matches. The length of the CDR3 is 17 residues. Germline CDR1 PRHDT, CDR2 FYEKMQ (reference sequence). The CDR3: CASSPGGSGSVQETQYF. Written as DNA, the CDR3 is TGTGCCAGCAGCCCCGGGGGTAGCGGGAGTGTTCAAGAGACCCAGTACTTC.

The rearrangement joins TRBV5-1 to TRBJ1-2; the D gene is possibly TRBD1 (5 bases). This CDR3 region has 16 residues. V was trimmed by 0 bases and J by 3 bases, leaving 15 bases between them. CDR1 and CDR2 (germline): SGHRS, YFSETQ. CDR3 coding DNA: TGCGCCAGCAGCTTGGAGTCAGGGTTTGTGGACTATGGCTACACCTTC. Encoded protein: CASSLESGFVDYGYTF.

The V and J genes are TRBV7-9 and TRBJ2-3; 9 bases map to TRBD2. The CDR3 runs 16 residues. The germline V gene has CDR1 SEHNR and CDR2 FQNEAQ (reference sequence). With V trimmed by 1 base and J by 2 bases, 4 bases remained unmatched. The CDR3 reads CASSLVSGGPTDTQYF. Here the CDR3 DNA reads TGTGCCAGCAGCTTAGTAAGCGGGGGGCCCACAGATACGCAGTATTTT. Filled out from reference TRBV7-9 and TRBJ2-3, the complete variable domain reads DTGVSQNPRHKITKRGQNVTFRCDPISEHNRLYWYRQTLGQGPEFLTYFQNEAQLEKSRLLSDRFSAERPKGSFSTLEIQRTEQGDSAMYLCASSLVSGGPTDTQYFGPGTRLTVL.

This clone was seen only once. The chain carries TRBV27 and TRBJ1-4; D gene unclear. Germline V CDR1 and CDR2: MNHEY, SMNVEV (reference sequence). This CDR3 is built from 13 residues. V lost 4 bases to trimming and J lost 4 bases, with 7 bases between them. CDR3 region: CASSSGINEKLFF. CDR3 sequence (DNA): TGTGCCAGCAGTTCGGGAATTAATGAAAAACTGTTTTTT.

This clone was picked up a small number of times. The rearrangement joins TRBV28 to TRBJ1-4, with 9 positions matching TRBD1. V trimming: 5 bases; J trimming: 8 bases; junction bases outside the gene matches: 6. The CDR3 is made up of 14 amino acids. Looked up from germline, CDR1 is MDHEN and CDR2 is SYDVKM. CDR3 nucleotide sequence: TGTGCCAGCAGTGTCCGGGACAGGGAGGAAAAACTGTTTTTT. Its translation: CASSVRDREEKLFF.